The 26 T cell receptor beta chains listed next were all sequenced from one sample in a study of OX40 agonist ivuxolimab in advanced cancers. Some clones are missing from TCRdb's copy, which holds only in-frame ones; the method was immunoSEQ multiplex PCR. The sample contains about 45,000 clones, about four fifths of which appear only once. Specimen: CD4+ or CD8+ T cells sorted from blood, collected in a trial of the OX40 agonist ivuxolimab. The receptors here all came from an adult with an advanced solid tumor such as melanoma, head and neck, liver or kidney cancer.

This chain links TRBV5-4 with TRBJ1-6, with 8 nucleotides matching TRBD1. Germline V gene data show CDR1 as SGHNT and CDR2 as YYREEE (reference sequence). V lost 6 bases and J lost 7; bases outside the gene matches: 6. This CDR3 comprises 14 residues. This chain's CDR3 is CASNQGQGNSPLHF. CDR3 sequence (DNA): TGTGCCAGCAACCAAGGACAGGGCAATTCACCCCTCCACTTT. Drawing the rest from reference TRBV5-4 and TRBJ1-6, the complete variable domain is ETGVTQSPTHLIKTRGQQVTLRCSSQSGHNTVSWYQQALGQGPQFIFQYYREEENGRGNFPPRFSGLQFPNYSSELNVNALELDDSALYLCASNQGQGNSPLHFGNGTRLTVT.

The rearrangement uses TRBV16 and TRBJ2-1; 14 bases match TRBD2. Germline CDR1 KGHSY, CDR2 FQNENV. The CDR3 consists of 21 residues. V shed 0 bases and J 0 bases; nucleotides not matched to a gene: 10. As DNA, the CDR3 is TGTGCCAGCAGCCAATCTCCGGGACTAGCGGGAGCTACGAGCTCCTACAATGAGCAGTTCTTC. The encoded protein is CASSQSPGLAGATSSYNEQFF.

This clone came up a few times. The chain uses TRBV7-3 and TRBJ1-2; 7 nucleotides match TRBD1. The V gene end was trimmed by 5 bases and the J gene end by 3 bases; junction bases not matched to a gene: 12. Per germline, CDR1 SGHTA and CDR2 FQGTGA. The length of the CDR3 is 16 residues. The CDR3 DNA reads TGTGCCAGCAGCCTCTCACACGGGGACAGTTACTATGGCTACACCTTC. This translates into CASSLSHGDSYYGYTF.

The chain combines TRBV28 with TRBJ1-2, with D unresolved. Trimming took off 9 bases at V and 11 bases at J, with 16 bases between the two ends. The CDR3 has 11 amino acids. CDR1 and CDR2 (germline): MDHEN, SYDVKM. The CDR3 sequence: CASLNGPRYTF. In nucleotides, the CDR3 is TGTGCCAGTCTCAACGGCCCTCGATACACCTTC.

V usage is TRBV4-1 and J usage is TRBJ1-2; D gene ambiguous. CDR1 is MGHRA and CDR2 is YSYEKL in the germline V gene. The CDR3 is 14 amino acids. V lost 0 bases and J lost 2, with 7 bases in between. CDR3 sequence reads: CASSQDRQNYGYTF. In DNA, the CDR3 is TGCGCCAGCAGCCAAGATCGGCAGAACTATGGCTACACCTTC.

This chain links TRBV28 with TRBJ2-7; D gene ambiguous. The length of the CDR3 is 12 residues. The V and J ends lost 4 bases and 2 bases respectively, with 6 bases between them. Germline assignment: CDR1 MDHEN and CDR2 SYDVKM. The CDR3 loop is CASSSRPYEQYF. The CDR3 DNA follows: TGTGCCAGCAGTTCCAGGCCCTACGAGCAGTACTTC.

V usage is TRBV7-9 and J usage is TRBJ1-6, with a tentative D call TRBD1 (5 bases). CDR1 and CDR2 (germline): SEHNR, FQNEAQ (reference sequence). The CDR3 length is 16 residues. Trimming removed 2 bases from V and 2 bases from J, with 10 bases in between. The DNA for the CDR3 is TGTGCCAGCAGCTTAAGGTCAGGGACCTATAATTCACCCCTCCACTTT. Encoded protein: CASSLRSGTYNSPLHF.

V and J are TRBV19 and TRBJ1-1; D not resolved. Trimming left V 4 bases short and J 2 bases short, with 8 bases between. Germline-derived CDR1 and CDR2 are LNHDA and SQIVND (reference sequence). This CDR3 has 13 residues. CDR3: CASSNQANTEAFF. The CDR3 DNA reads TGTGCCAGTAGTAACCAGGCTAACACTGAAGCTTTCTTT.

Note on this clone: At one end the junction does not follow the germline gene, possibly because of a read error. The V gene is TRBV2, the J gene TRBJ1-1, with no clear D. The CDR3 is 13 amino acids. Germline V gene lookup returns CDR1 SNHLY and CDR2 FYNNEI. This CDR3 is CASILLGGAEASF. CDR3 nucleotide sequence: TGTGCCAGCATCCTACTGGGCGGCGCTGAAGCTTCCTTT.

The V and J genes are TRBV7-2 and TRBJ2-2; D is ambiguous. The CDR3 totals 15 residues. Germline V gives CDR1 SGHTA, CDR2 FQGNSA. The ends were cut back, 5 bases at V and 1 base at J, with 11 bases in the middle. The CDR3 spells CASSGRRGNTGELFF. The CDR3 DNA reads as TGTGCCAGCAGCGGTAGACGCGGGAACACCGGGGAGCTGTTTTTT.

The chain has TRBV19 and TRBJ2-7, with 14 nucleotides matching TRBD2. This CDR3 has 15 amino acids. The V segment lost 6 bases and the J segment 2 bases; nucleotides outside the gene matches: 3. Germline CDR1 LNHDA, CDR2 SQIVND (reference sequence). CDR3 protein: CASSRLAGGTYEQYF. CDR3 coding DNA: TGTGCCAGTAGCCGACTAGCGGGGGGGACCTACGAGCAGTACTTC. The full variable domain, its missing parts supplied by reference TRBV19 and TRBJ2-7, is DGGITQSPKYLFRKEGQNVTLSCEQNLNHDAMYWYRQDPGQGLRLIYYSQIVNDFQKGDIAEGYSVSREKKESFPLTVTSAQKNPTAFYLCASSRLAGGTYEQYFGPGTRLTVT.

The V and J genes are TRBV5-4 and TRBJ2-5; the D gene is possibly TRBD2 (5 bases). The ends were cut back, 2 bases at V and 4 bases at J, with 12 bases in the middle. This CDR3 is 14 amino acids long. CDR1 is SGHNT, CDR2 YYREEE, per germline (reference sequence). The CDR3 DNA reads TGTGCCAGCAGCTTCGGGCTAGGAGGAGAGACCCAGTACTTC. Protein: CASSFGLGGETQYF.

This clone showed up just once. The chain links TRBV15 to TRBJ1-2; TRBD1 might be the D (5 bases). CDR3 length equals 15 residues. The germline gives CDR1 LNHNV, CDR2 YYDKDF (reference sequence). The V gene lost 4 bases and the J gene lost 8 bases, with 20 bases spanning the gap. The DNA of the CDR3 is TGTGCCACCAGCATCCCAGGGACTATGGCGGGAGGCTACACCTTC. Protein: CATSIPGTMAGGYTF.

This clone was seen once. The V and J genes are TRBV2 and TRBJ2-1; 10 bases match TRBD2. CDR1 is SNHLY, CDR2 FYNNEI, per germline. The V gene end was trimmed by 10 bases and the J gene end by 2 bases; junction bases not matched to a gene: 2. The CDR3 extends over 13 amino acids. CDR3 nucleotide sequence: TGTGCCACCAGCGGGAGGGCCTACAATGAGCAGTTCTTC. It is translated as CATSGRAYNEQFF.

The V and J genes are TRBV20-1 and TRBJ2-3, with TRBD2 as a possible D gene (5 bases). Trimming removed 6 bases from V and 3 bases from J, with 7 bases in between. Germline CDR1 reads DFQATT; CDR2 reads SNEGSKA (reference sequence). The CDR3 totals 11 residues. CDR3 loop: CSARLTDTQYF. CDR3 in DNA: TGCAGTGCCAGACTAACAGATACGCAGTATTTT.

The chain carries TRBV28 and TRBJ1-2, with 9 bases identical to TRBD1. V shed 5 bases, J shed 8 bases, and the junction held 9 bases outside the gene matches. The CDR3 runs 14 residues. The germline V gene encodes CDR1 MDHEN and CDR2 SYDVKM. The CDR3 region is CASSEPQGAQGYTF. Written as DNA, the CDR3 is TGTGCCAGCAGTGAGCCACAGGGGGCACAAGGCTACACCTTC.

This clone is medium-sized (0.01 to 0.1%) within its sample. This sequence joins TRBV29-1 and TRBJ2-3; 8 bases are shared with TRBD1. Germline V gene data show CDR1 as SQVTM and CDR2 as ANQGSEA. The ends lost 7 bases at V and 3 bases at J; junction bases unmatched: 6. There are 13 residues in the CDR3. CDR3 nucleotide sequence: TGCAGCGCCACAGGGGGTTCGACAGATACGCAGTATTTT. Protein: CSATGGSTDTQYF.

Here the CDR3 reads CASSLVRAYEQYF. The CDR3 nucleotides are TGCGCCAGCAGCTTGGTACGGGCCTACGAGCAGTACTTC. The chain joins TRBV5-1 to TRBJ2-7; D not certain. The CDR3 totals 13 residues. The V end was cut by 0 bases, the J end by 2 bases, with 6 bases between. CDR1 is SGHRS and CDR2 is YFSETQ in the germline V gene.

V is TRBV10-3 and J is TRBJ1-1, with TRBD1 identical over 7 bases. This CDR3 is 12 amino acids long. V shed 10 bases and J 2 bases; nucleotides not matched to a gene: 4. In germline, CDR1 is ENHRY, CDR2 SYGVKD. The CDR3 loop reads CATGTVNTEAFF. Here the CDR3 DNA reads TGTGCCACCGGGACAGTTAACACTGAAGCTTTCTTT.

This sequence joins TRBV4-1 and TRBJ1-6; TRBD1 matches 8 bases. This CDR3 region has 16 residues. The V gene's germline CDR1 is MGHRA and CDR2 YSYEKL. V lost 0 bases and J lost 9; bases outside the gene matches: 7. CDR3 in DNA: TGCGCCAGCAGCCAAGATCCTCGGACAGGGTCTTCACCCCTCCACTTT. This translates into CASSQDPRTGSSPLHF.

The chain combines TRBV19 with TRBJ1-2; perhaps TRBD1 as D (5 bases). The length of the CDR3 is 15 residues. The germline CDR1 and CDR2 sequences are LNHDA and SQIVND (reference sequence). The V and J ends lost 1 base and 9 bases respectively, with 18 bases between them. CDR3 coding DNA: TGTGCCAGTAGTATAGGCTCCGGGACTGGTGGTAGCTACACCTTC. Translated, it gives CASSIGSGTGGSYTF.

This chain joins TRBV5-1 and TRBJ2-2; TRBD1 matches 10 bases. J lost 4 bases, V lost 3 bases, and 3 bases had no gene match. CDR3 size: 15 residues. The germline V gene has CDR1 SGHRS and CDR2 YFSETQ. CDR3 sequence reads: CASSSGTGVTGELFF. DNA of the CDR3: TGCGCCAGCAGCTCCGGGACAGGGGTCACCGGGGAGCTGTTTTTT.

J is TRBJ2-5 and V is TRBV30, with D perhaps assigned TRBD1 or TRBD2 (6 bases each). The germline gives CDR1 GTSNPN, CDR2 SVGIG (reference sequence). The length of the CDR3 is 12 residues. V was cut by 3 bases and J by 7 bases, with 12 bases left in between. CDR3 protein: CAWRRGEGTQYF. As DNA, the CDR3 is TGTGCCTGGAGGAGGGGGGAAGGGACCCAGTACTTC. Using reference TRBV30 and TRBJ2-5 for the parts outside the CDR3, the full variable domain is SQTIHQWPATLVQPVGSPLSLECTVEGTSNPNLYWYRQAAGRGLQLLFYSVGIGQISSEVPQNLSASRPQDRQFILSSKKLLLSDSGFYLCAWRRGEGTQYFGPGTRLLVL.

The genes are TRBV20-1 and TRBJ1-2; D unclear. V lost 3 bases to trimming and J lost 3 bases, with 2 bases between them. Germline CDR1 is DFQATT and CDR2 is SNEGSKA (reference sequence). This CDR3 has 10 residues. The CDR3 reads CSASDYGYTF. CDR3 DNA sequence: TGCAGTGCTAGTGACTATGGCTACACCTTC.

The chain has TRBV6-1 and TRBJ1-2; possibly TRBD1 for D (5 bases). CDR1 and CDR2 from the germline V gene are MNHNS and SASEGT. The CDR3 totals 15 residues. Trimming pared 0 bases from V and 4 bases from J, leaving 12 bases between. The CDR3 sequence is CASSEASFQGYGYTF. Here the CDR3 DNA reads TGTGCCAGCAGTGAAGCCTCCTTTCAGGGCTATGGCTACACCTTC.

CDR3 coding DNA: TGTGCCAGCAGTTACTCAGGGAAGCAGTTCTTC. Encoded protein: CASSYSGKQFF. The rearrangement uses TRBV6-5 and TRBJ2-1, with unresolved D. Trimming shortened V by 0 bases and J by 11 bases, and 5 bases separated the two germline ends. Germline V lookup: CDR1 MNHEY, CDR2 SVGAGI. This CDR3 contains 11 residues.